This T cell receptor beta chain stems from a study of OX40 agonist ivuxolimab in advanced cancers. Concerning this clone: The target antigen is unknown.

Whole-study results and caveats: In the 0.1-3.0 mg/kg groups, partial responders showed among the lowest expansion. Blood T cells, both CD4+ and CD8+, expanded clonally by week 6 at 0.1 to 3.0 mg/kg.

Sequencing used immunoSEQ multiplex PCR; TCRdb keeps in-frame clones, though not all of them. The table records about 35,000 clones, around four fifths of them present only once. The CDR3 covers 11 residues. The receptor was isolated from an adult with an advanced solid tumor such as melanoma, head and neck, liver or kidney cancer. The V and J genes are TRBV21-1 and TRBJ2-1; whether TRBD2, the table's D call, matches the DNA was not checked. TRBV21-1 is described as a pseudogene. The material was CD4+ or CD8+ T cells sorted from blood, obtained in a trial of the OX40 agonist ivuxolimab. The CDR3 coding sequence is TGTGCTCGGGAGGACTACAATGAGCAGTTCTTC. It yields the protein CAREDYNEQFF.